This T cell receptor beta chain was documented in a study of blood T cell repertoires in COVID-19. The overall study: Samples of COVID-19 (acute and convalescent) were obtained from the United States, Italy and Spain. PBMCs, B-cell-depleted T cells, or T cells were the source of the cDNA or gDNA that made up the material.

Study processing details: Counts of nucleated cells, estimated from reference gene primer amplification, were obtained. Using immunoSEQ multiplex PCR, the repertoire was profiled, and TCRdb retains in-frame clones only, with some absent. That table gives V, J and clone size, and the DNA gave D and trimming. The sample records about 320,000 clones, roughly 90% being singletons. Participants were placed into cohorts based on the clinical history they reported. Unmatched junction bases numbered 9, after V lost 4 bases and J lost 9 bases. The CDR3 runs to 15 residues. Looked up from germline, CDR1 is LGHNA and CDR2 is YNFKEQ.

This clonotype originated in a man in his fifties or sixties who had recovered from COVID-19. The specimen was PBMCs or T cells enriched from blood (not recorded which). The V gene is TRBV4-2, the J gene TRBJ2-1; TRBD1 agrees at 10 bases. This CDR3 reads CASSPGQGGVSEQFF. In DNA form, the CDR3 reads TGTGCCAGCAGCCCTGGACAGGGGGGAGTGAGTGAGCAGTTCTTC.